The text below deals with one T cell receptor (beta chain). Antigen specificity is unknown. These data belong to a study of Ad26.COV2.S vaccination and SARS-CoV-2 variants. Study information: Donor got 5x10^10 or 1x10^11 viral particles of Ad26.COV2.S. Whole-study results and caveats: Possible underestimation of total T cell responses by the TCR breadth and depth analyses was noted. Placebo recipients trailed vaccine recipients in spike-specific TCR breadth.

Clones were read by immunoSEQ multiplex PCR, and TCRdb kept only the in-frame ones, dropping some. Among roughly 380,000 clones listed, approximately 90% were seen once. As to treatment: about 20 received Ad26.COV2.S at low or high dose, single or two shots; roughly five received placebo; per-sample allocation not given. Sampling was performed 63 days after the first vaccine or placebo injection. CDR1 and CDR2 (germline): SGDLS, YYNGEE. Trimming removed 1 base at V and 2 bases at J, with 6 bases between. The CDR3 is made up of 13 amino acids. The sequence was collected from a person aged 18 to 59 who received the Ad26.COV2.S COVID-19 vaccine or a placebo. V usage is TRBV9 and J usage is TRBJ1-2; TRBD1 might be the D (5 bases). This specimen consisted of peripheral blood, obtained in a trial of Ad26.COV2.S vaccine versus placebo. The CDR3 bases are TGTGCCAGCAGCGTATCAGGGAACTATGGCTACACCTTC. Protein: CASSVSGNYGYTF.